A selection of T cell receptor beta chains follows, all from one sample in a study of shared clonotypes between healthy human individuals. The assay was immunoSEQ multiplex PCR, and TCRdb's table has in-frame clones only and misses some. The repertoire includes a few million clones, approximately 94% of them detected once, and over 0.1% sits in the top ten. The sequencing input was naive CD4+ T cells sorted from blood. Receptors originate from a man between 18 and 29 years old in good health. Both conserved end residues are trimmed from each CDR3.

ASSPDRDSYEQY	TRBV2	TRBJ2-7
ASSFRPGAGLNSPLH	TRBV27	TRBJ1-6
ASSLRSGSGQETQY	TRBV7-2	TRBJ2-5
SAGNPGGEQF	TRBV29-1	TRBJ2-1
ASSPRQGDTYEQY	TRBV18	TRBJ2-7
ASSLSGRPLIAKNIQY	TRBV19	TRBJ2-4
AWSVGAESSPLH	TRBV30	TRBJ1-6
ASSLERTAMGKLF	TRBV7-6	TRBJ1-4
ASSRDDRNEKLF	TRBV6-6	TRBJ1-4
ASSSDSYNEQF	TRBV7-3	TRBJ2-1
AWSGLAGGANVLT	TRBV30	TRBJ2-6
ASIHTGLCNQPQH	TRBV2	TRBJ1-5
ASSLDWTGNTGELF	TRBV5-1	TRBJ2-2
ASTRARGGGTDTQY	TRBV7-2	TRBJ2-3
ASSLGGALTSTDTQY	TRBV7-2	TRBJ2-3
SVGTSGTANTGELF	TRBV29-1	TRBJ2-2
ASSLADGTSRDTQY	TRBV5-1	TRBJ2-3
AITPDRSQPQH	TRBV28	TRBJ1-5
AFHGSKGDTQY	TRBV30	TRBJ2-3
ASSPRLPDTQY	TRBV21-1	TRBJ2-3
ASSLTGAYNEQF	TRBV7-2	TRBJ2-1
AISSWEGSGNTGELF	TRBV10-3	TRBJ2-2
ASSVLGVNYGYT	TRBV6-6	TRBJ1-2
AISTASYNEQF	TRBV10-3	TRBJ2-1
ATSRDRLAGGPTETQY	TRBV15	TRBJ2-5
ASSQELAGQGGTDTQY	TRBV4-1	TRBJ2-3
ASSQVGGLEQPQH	TRBV4-2	TRBJ1-5
ASSQMGGEGETQY	TRBV4-1	TRBJ2-5
ASSPAGGFNSPLH	TRBV19	TRBJ1-6
ASSSGTYTYEQY	TRBV5-4	TRBJ2-7
ASSQPGGTDTQY	TRBV7-3	TRBJ2-3
ASNRGRHYEQY	TRBV6-5	TRBJ2-7
ASSLETGGQPQH	TRBV27	TRBJ1-5
ASSYSSQGGIYGYT	TRBV6-5	TRBJ1-2
ASSIGGGAYNEQF	TRBV7-8	TRBJ2-1
ASRTRHFLREKLF	TRBV19	TRBJ1-4
ASSLSPLAGVSTDTQY	TRBV7-6	TRBJ2-3
ASSRDKNYGYT	TRBV11-2	TRBJ1-2
ATDRARGSSYNEQF	TRBV7-9	TRBJ2-1
ASSRLAGPTNEQF	TRBV5-6	TRBJ2-1
AWGRGTEAF	TRBV30	TRBJ1-1
ASRDRGGETNEKLF	TRBV2	TRBJ1-4
ASSLGPGIQPQH	TRBV5-4	TRBJ1-5
ASSPSAADTEAF	TRBV18	TRBJ1-1
ASSQGTASGNTIY	TRBV5-4	TRBJ1-3
ASSGMGGQRITNYGYT	TRBV4-1	TRBJ1-2
ASSQLQGGSGNTIY	TRBV4-3	TRBJ1-3
ASSPTSGAGGEKLF	TRBV6-6	TRBJ1-4
AWSVRTSGGGGEQF	TRBV30	TRBJ2-1